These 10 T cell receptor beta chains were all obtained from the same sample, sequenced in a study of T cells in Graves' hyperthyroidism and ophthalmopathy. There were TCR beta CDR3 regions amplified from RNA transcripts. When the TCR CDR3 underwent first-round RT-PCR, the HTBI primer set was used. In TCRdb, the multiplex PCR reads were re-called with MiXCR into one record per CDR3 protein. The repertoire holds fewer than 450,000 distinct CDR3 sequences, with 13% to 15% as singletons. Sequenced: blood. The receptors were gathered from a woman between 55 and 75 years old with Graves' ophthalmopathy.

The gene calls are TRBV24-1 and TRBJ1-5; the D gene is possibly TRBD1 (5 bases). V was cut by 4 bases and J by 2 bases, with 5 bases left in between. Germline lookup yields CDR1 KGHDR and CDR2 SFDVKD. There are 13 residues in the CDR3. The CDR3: CATSEGGNQPQHF. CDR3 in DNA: TGTGCCACCAGTGAGGGGGGCAATCAGCCCCAGCATTTT.

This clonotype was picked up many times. For the CDR3, the DNA is TGTGCCAGCAGCCGAGAAGACTGGGAGACCCAGTACTTC. Residues: CASSREDWETQYF. The V and J genes are TRBV7-9 and TRBJ2-5, with no clear D. V was clipped by 5 bases and J by 5 bases, with 12 bases between them. CDR3 size: 13 residues. The germline gives CDR1 SEHNR, CDR2 FQNEAQ (reference sequence).

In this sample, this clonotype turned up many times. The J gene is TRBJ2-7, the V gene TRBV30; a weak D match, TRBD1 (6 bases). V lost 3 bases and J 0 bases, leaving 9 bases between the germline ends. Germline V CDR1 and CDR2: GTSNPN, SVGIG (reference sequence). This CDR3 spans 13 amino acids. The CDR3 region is CAWRRTVSYEQYF. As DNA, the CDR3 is TGTGCCTGGAGAAGGACAGTCTCCTACGAGCAGTACTTC.

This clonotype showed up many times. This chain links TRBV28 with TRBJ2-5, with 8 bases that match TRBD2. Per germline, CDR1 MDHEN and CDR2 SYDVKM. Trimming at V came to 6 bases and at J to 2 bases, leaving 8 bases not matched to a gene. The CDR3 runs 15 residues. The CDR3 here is CASSPGGGPQETQYF. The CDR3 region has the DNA TGTGCCAGCAGCCCCGGGGGGGGGCCTCAAGAGACCCAGTACTTC.

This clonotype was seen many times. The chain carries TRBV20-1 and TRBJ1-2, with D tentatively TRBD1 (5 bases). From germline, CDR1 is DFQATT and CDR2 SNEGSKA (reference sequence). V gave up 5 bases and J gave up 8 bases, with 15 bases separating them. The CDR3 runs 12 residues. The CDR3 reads CSAGRDWDGYTF. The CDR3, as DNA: TGCAGTGCTGGGAGGGACTGGGACGGCTACACCTTC.

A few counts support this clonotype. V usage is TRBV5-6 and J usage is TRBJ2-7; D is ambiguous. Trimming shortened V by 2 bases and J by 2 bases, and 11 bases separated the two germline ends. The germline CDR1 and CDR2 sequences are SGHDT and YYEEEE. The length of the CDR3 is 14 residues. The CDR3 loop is CASSFQAAPYEQYF. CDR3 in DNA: TGTGCCAGCAGCTTTCAGGCGGCACCCTACGAGCAGTACTTC.

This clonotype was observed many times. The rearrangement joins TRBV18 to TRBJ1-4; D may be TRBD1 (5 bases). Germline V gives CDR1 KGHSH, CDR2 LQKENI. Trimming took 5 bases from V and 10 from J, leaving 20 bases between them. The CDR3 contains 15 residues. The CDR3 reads CASSGDRARSGKLFF. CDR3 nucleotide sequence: TGTGCCAGCTCAGGGGACCGGGCCCGGAGTGGAAAACTGTTTTTT.

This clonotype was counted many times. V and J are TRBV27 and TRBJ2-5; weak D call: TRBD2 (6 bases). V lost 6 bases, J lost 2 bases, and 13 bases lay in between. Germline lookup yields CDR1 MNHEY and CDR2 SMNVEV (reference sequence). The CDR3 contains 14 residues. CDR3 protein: CASSLGTPQETQYF. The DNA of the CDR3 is TGTGCCAGCAGCCTCGGGACTCCTCAAGAGACCCAGTACTTC.

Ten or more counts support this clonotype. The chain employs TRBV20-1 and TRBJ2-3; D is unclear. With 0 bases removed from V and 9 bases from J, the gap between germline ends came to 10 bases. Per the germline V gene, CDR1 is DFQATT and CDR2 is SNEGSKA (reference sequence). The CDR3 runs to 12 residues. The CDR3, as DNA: TGCAGTGCTAGAGAAAGCTCCAGGACGCAGTATTTT. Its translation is CSARESSRTQYF.

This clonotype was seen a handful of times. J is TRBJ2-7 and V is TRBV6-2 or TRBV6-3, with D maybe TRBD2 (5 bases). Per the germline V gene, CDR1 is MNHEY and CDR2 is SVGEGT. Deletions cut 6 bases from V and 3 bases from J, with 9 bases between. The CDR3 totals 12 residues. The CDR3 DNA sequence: TGTGCCAGCAGGGAGGATGTCTACGAGCAGTACTTC. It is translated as CASREDVYEQYF.